A single sample gave rise to the 24 T cell receptor beta chains below, sequenced in a study of T cells in tuberculosis. Some clones are missing from TCRdb's copy, which holds only in-frame ones; the method was immunoSEQ multiplex PCR. The data show more than 70,000 clones, under 95% seen once. Cells were sorted from thawed PBMC rested overnight and stained with GMM-loaded CD1B tetramer, viability dye and anti-CD3. CD1B tetramers were loaded with Rhodococcus equi-derived C32 glucose monomycolate. Input material: CD1b-GMM tetramer-negative cells sorted from PBMCs. These receptor sequences come from an adult woman with latent tuberculosis.

The V and J genes are TRBV9 and TRBJ2-1; the match to TRBD1 covers 8 bases. The germline CDR1 and CDR2 sequences are SGDLS and YYNGEE. CDR3 size: 15 residues. V was pared by 4 bases and J by 4 bases, with 7 bases of the junction left unmatched. The CDR3 nucleotides are TGTGCCAGCAGCCAGTGGACAGGGACTTACAATGAGCAGTTCTTC. Translated, it gives CASSQWTGTYNEQFF.

The CDR3 here is CASSQVLRNEQFF. Here the CDR3 DNA reads TGTGCCAGCAGCCAAGTGTTACGGAATGAGCAGTTCTTC. The V call is TRBV14, the J call TRBJ2-1; D gene unclear. Germline CDR1 is SGHDN and CDR2 is FVKESK. This CDR3 region has 13 residues. V was cut by 1 base and J by 7 bases, with 8 bases left in between.

As regards this clone: Compared with germline, one end of the junction differs, possibly owing to a read error. Other DNA sequences of this sample code for an identical CDR3. The V gene is TRBV7-2, the J gene TRBJ1-6; D is undetermined. The germline V gene has CDR1 SGHTA and CDR2 FQGNSA. There are 13 residues in the CDR3. The CDR3 here is CASSLGPHSPLHF. The CDR3 DNA reads as TGTGCCAGCAGCTTAGGGCCCCATTCCCCCCTCCACTTT.

The chain carries TRBV19 and TRBJ2-5; 11 bases line up with TRBD1. The V gene's germline CDR1 is LNHDA and CDR2 SQIVND (reference sequence). V trimming: 8 bases; J trimming: 4 bases; junction bases outside the gene matches: 6. The CDR3 is 14 amino acids. The CDR3 nucleotides read TGTGCCAGTGGACAGGGGGCGCGGGGAGAGACCCAGTACTTC. This codes for CASGQGARGETQYF.

The table lists this clone with a few counts. The chain recombines TRBV5-4 with TRBJ2-6, with D unresolved. CDR1 and CDR2 (germline): SGHNT, YYREEE (reference sequence). This CDR3 region has 15 residues. Trimming took off 0 bases at V and 2 bases at J, with 6 bases between the two ends. CDR3 sequence: CASSLGQAGANVLTF. Written as DNA, the CDR3 is TGTGCCAGCAGCTTGGGGCAGGCTGGGGCCAACGTCCTGACTTTC.

This chain connects TRBV11-2 to TRBJ2-5; 12 bases map to TRBD2. Germline CDR1 is SGHAT and CDR2 is FQNNGV. V dropped 3 bases and J dropped 7; count of bases not matched to a gene: 12. The CDR3 is 17 residues long. CDR3 sequence reads: CASSFRTSGVDTGTQYF. The CDR3 DNA sequence: TGTGCCAGCAGCTTTCGGACTAGCGGGGTGGACACGGGGACCCAGTACTTC.

The chain employs TRBV11-2 and TRBJ2-4; D ambiguous. Germline-derived CDR1 and CDR2 are SGHAT and FQNNGV. The germline V and J ends were trimmed by 5 bases and 0 bases, with 14 bases remaining between them. The CDR3 loop spans 16 amino acids. The CDR3 reads CASSKEDSLAKNIQYF. CDR3 DNA: TGTGCCAGCAGCAAAGAAGACTCTTTAGCCAAAAACATTCAGTACTTC.

V and J are TRBV5-1 and TRBJ2-2, with 8 bases fitting TRBD1. The V gene's germline CDR1 is SGHRS and CDR2 YFSETQ. V dropped 3 bases and J dropped 10; count of bases not matched to a gene: 5. This CDR3 comprises 13 residues. In DNA form, the CDR3 reads TGCGCCAGCAGCTCGGACAGGGTTGAGGAGCTGTTTTTT. It encodes CASSSDRVEELFF.

The CDR3 bases are TGTGCCAGCACAGGTACTGGGGCCAACGTCCTGACTTTC. Translation: CASTGTGANVLTF. V gene TRBV2 combines with J gene TRBJ2-6; D gene unclear. CDR1 SNHLY and CDR2 FYNNEI come from the germline V gene. The CDR3 has 13 amino acids. V dropped 7 bases and J dropped 2 bases, with 6 bases sitting between them.

The chain links TRBV4-3 to TRBJ2-2; 13 bases match TRBD2. J lost 0 bases, V lost 2 bases, and 3 bases had no gene match. The CDR3 is made up of 18 amino acids. From germline, CDR1 is LGHNA and CDR2 YSLEER. CDR3 in amino acids: CASSQWTSGGSNTGELFF. In nucleotides, the CDR3 is TGCGCCAGCAGCCAATGGACTAGCGGGGGTTCGAACACCGGGGAGCTGTTTTTT.

The J gene is TRBJ2-3, the V gene TRBV29-1, with D perhaps matching TRBD2 (5 bases). V was pared by 6 bases and J by 1 base, with 17 bases between. This CDR3 has 15 amino acids. Per the germline V gene, CDR1 is SQVTM and CDR2 is ANQGSEA. CDR3 amino acids: CSVTLNDYRTDTQYF. CDR3 sequence (DNA): TGCAGCGTAACCCTAAATGACTACCGCACAGATACGCAGTATTTT.

This clone was observed a single time. The chain recombines TRBV4-2 with TRBJ1-2; 10 bases map to TRBD1. CDR1 and CDR2 from the germline V gene are LGHNA and YNFKEQ. The V segment lost 4 bases and the J segment 2 bases; nucleotides outside the gene matches: 7. CDR3 length: 16 amino acids. The CDR3, as DNA: TGTGCCAGCAGCCCGACCGGGACAGGGGCCAACTATGGCTACACCTTC. Its translation is CASSPTGTGANYGYTF.

This clone was counted a single time. The V call is TRBV6-5, the J call TRBJ1-2; 8 positions match TRBD1. This CDR3 is 13 amino acids long. Germline-derived CDR1 and CDR2 are MNHEY and SVGAGI. The V segment lost 3 bases and the J segment 8 bases; nucleotides outside the gene matches: 5. In nucleotides, the CDR3 is TGTGCCAGCAGTTATCCGACAGGGGAAGGCTACACCTTC. It translates to CASSYPTGEGYTF.

The DNA for the CDR3 is TGTGCCAGCAGCGACCTACAGGGGGCGCGACGGGAGCAGTACTTC. Translated: CASSDLQGARREQYF. The rearrangement joins TRBV6-1 to TRBJ2-5, with 9 bases matching TRBD1. Germline V gives CDR1 MNHNS, CDR2 SASEGT. This CDR3 is 15 amino acids long. J lost 11 bases, V lost 6 bases, and 16 bases had no gene match.

This clone was observed once. V gene TRBV27 combines with J gene TRBJ2-3; weak D call: TRBD2 (7 bases). Germline loops: CDR1 MNHEY, CDR2 SMNVEV (reference sequence). V was pared by 2 bases and J by 2 bases, with 8 bases between. The CDR3 covers 14 residues. The CDR3 DNA sequence: TGTGCCAGCAGTTTAGCGGGGGCCACAGATACGCAGTATTTT. Protein product: CASSLAGATDTQYF.

The chain combines TRBV29-1 with TRBJ1-4; D may be TRBD1 (5 bases). The CDR3 extends over 14 amino acids. Trimming took off 3 bases at V and 1 base at J, with 9 bases between the two ends. Germline-derived CDR1 and CDR2 are SQVTM and ANQGSEA. The CDR3 loop is CSVDRVGTNEKLFF. The CDR3 nucleotides are TGCAGCGTTGACAGGGTGGGAACTAATGAAAAACTGTTTTTT.

The chain joins TRBV30 to TRBJ2-5; 8 bases are shared with TRBD2. CDR3 length: 17 residues. The germline gives CDR1 GTSNPN, CDR2 SVGIG (reference sequence). Trimming removed 0 bases from V and 1 base from J; junction bases left unmatched: 10. In DNA form, the CDR3 reads TGTGCCTGGAGTGTCCGACTTGGCGGGGGGACCCAAGAGACCCAGTACTTC. It specifies CAWSVRLGGGTQETQYF.

The rearrangement joins TRBV28 to TRBJ1-1, with unresolved D. Germline CDR1 MDHEN, CDR2 SYDVKM. The CDR3 contains 15 residues. The V end lost 7 bases, the J end lost 0 bases, and 15 bases lay between the germline ends. CDR3 residues: CASTYPGGLNTEAFF. The CDR3 coding sequence is TGTGCCAGCACCTACCCTGGAGGGCTGAACACTGAAGCTTTCTTT.

This chain uses TRBV7-2 with TRBJ1-6, with 9 bases aligning to TRBD1. The junction had 13 bases not matched to a gene; V was cut back by 2 bases and J by 14 bases. The V gene's germline CDR1 is SGHTA and CDR2 FQGNSA. The CDR3 consists of 16 residues. The CDR3 sequence: CASSLLAGTGPMTLHF. CDR3 nucleotide sequence: TGTGCCAGCAGCTTATTAGCGGGGACAGGGCCTATGACCCTCCACTTT.

The rearrangement joins TRBV6-1 to TRBJ2-5; 9 positions agree with TRBD1. Per germline, CDR1 MNHNS and CDR2 SASEGT. Trimming took 2 bases from V and 5 from J; bases not matched to a gene: 3. CDR3 length equals 14 residues. The CDR3 DNA sequence: TGTGCCAGCAGTGAATACAGGGGGCGGGAGACCCAGTACTTC. Protein sequence: CASSEYRGRETQYF.

J is TRBJ1-1 and V is TRBV11-2; 7 bases are a match to TRBD1. V lost 5 bases and J lost 10; bases outside the gene matches: 7. Germline CDR1 and CDR2: SGHAT and FQNNGV. The length of the CDR3 is 12 residues. CDR3 in amino acids: CASSPRTGTAFF. The CDR3 nucleotides read TGTGCCAGCAGCCCCCGGACAGGAACAGCTTTCTTT. Using reference TRBV11-2 and TRBJ1-1 for the parts outside the CDR3, the full variable domain is EAGVAQSPRYKIIEKRQSVAFWCNPISGHATLYWYQQILGQGPKLLIQFQNNGVVDDSQLPKDRFSAERLKGVDSTLKIQPAKLEDSAVYLCASSPRTGTAFFGQGTRLTVV.

The chain uses TRBV2 and TRBJ2-1; 7 bases match TRBD2. The V gene's germline CDR1 is SNHLY and CDR2 FYNNEI. This CDR3 spans 15 amino acids. J was trimmed by 0 bases and V by 1 base; bases with no gene match: 0. The CDR3 loop is CASSEGGGSYNEQFF. CDR3 coding DNA: TGTGCCAGCAGTGAAGGCGGGGGCTCCTACAATGAGCAGTTCTTC.

With respect to this clone: The missing conserved phenylalanine or tryptophan at the end of this CDR3 makes a read error likely. This rearrangement joins TRBV7-2 to TRBJ2-3; 9 bases match TRBD2. This CDR3 comprises 15 residues. With V trimmed by 5 bases and J by 4 bases, 7 bases remained unmatched. CDR1 is SGHTA and CDR2 is FQGNSA in the germline V gene. The CDR3 here is CASSGRGGRADTQYS. For the CDR3, the DNA is TGTGCCAGCAGCGGGCGGGGGGGCCGGGCAGATACGCAGTATTCT.

The gene calls are TRBV28 and TRBJ1-5; 9 bases are shared with TRBD1. This CDR3 has 17 residues. After removal of 10 bases from V and 7 bases from J, the junction contained 20 bases not matched to a gene. Germline CDR1 is MDHEN and CDR2 is SYDVKM. The DNA for the CDR3 is TGTGCCATCCAGACCTTGACAGGGGGTCGCCTCGGGCAGCCCCAGCATTTT. It translates to CAIQTLTGGRLGQPQHF. The full variable domain, rest sourced from reference TRBV28 and TRBJ1-5, is DVKVTQSSRYLVKRTGEKVFLECVQDMDHENMFWYRQDPGLGLRLIYFSYDVKMKEKGDIPEGYSVSREKKERFSLILESASTNQTSMYLCAIQTLTGGRLGQPQHFGDGTRLSIL.